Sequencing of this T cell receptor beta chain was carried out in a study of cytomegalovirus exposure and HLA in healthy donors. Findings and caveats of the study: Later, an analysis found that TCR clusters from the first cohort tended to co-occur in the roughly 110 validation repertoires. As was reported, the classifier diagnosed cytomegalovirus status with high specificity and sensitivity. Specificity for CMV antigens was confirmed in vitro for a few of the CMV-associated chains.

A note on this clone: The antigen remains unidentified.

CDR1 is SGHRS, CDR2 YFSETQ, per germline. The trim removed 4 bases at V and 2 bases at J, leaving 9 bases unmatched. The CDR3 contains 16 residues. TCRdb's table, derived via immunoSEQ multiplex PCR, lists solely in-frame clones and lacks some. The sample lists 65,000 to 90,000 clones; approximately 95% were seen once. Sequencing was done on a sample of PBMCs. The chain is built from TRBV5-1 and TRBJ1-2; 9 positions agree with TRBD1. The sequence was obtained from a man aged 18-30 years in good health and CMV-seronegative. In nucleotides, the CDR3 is TGCGCCAGCAGCCCCGGGAGGGACAGGGCGAACTATGGCTACACCTTC. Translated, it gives CASSPGRDRANYGYTF.